This TCR beta chain was identified in a study of T cell responses to AZD1222 COVID-19 vaccine. General observations from the study: Females made up more of the donors, who were largely white British, and clonal diversity may have come out too low. At study baseline, merely six AZD1222 recipients were seropositive. All repertoire sampling was performed exclusively after the peak T cell response.

Germline CDR1 is SEHNR and CDR2 is FQNEAQ (reference sequence). The trim removed 2 bases at V and 6 bases at J, leaving 10 bases unmatched. The CDR3 extends over 16 amino acids. Some clones are missing from TCRdb's copy, which holds only in-frame ones; the method was immunoSEQ multiplex PCR. Among 25,000 to 40,000 clones listed, approximately 87% were seen once. A word on this clone: Its cognate antigen is unknown.

This sample comprised peripheral blood, obtained 28 days after the second AZD1222 dose. J is TRBJ2-1 and V is TRBV7-9; 7 bases line up with TRBD1. The receptor comes from an adult who received the AZD1222 COVID-19 vaccine. CDR3 coding DNA: TGTGCCAGCAGCTTAAGGCGCAACAGGGGAACCAATGAGCAGTTCTTC. This codes for CASSLRRNRGTNEQFF.